The 19 T cell receptor beta chains given below trace back to one sample, sequenced in a study of shared clonotypes between healthy human individuals (dated by TCRdb to about 2020). Library construction relied on the immunoSEQ multiplex PCR assay. TCRdb limited this immuneACCESS table to in-frame rearrangements with V and J called. A share of clones is missing; checked studies link under half to unresolved V genes, and the rest is unexplained. This sample has fewer than 3 million clones in its table, and less than 95% of those were observed once. The ten largest clones represent around 0.4% of the sample. The sequenced material came from naive CD4+ T cells from PBMCs. The sample's cell subset or site, from its label and the paper: CD45RA+ positively selected. The receptors shown here come from a young man in good health. Some clones in this sample may be carry-over from other donors' samples.

This chain joins TRBV6-1 and TRBJ1-5, with a weak D call TRBD1 (5 bases). Germline V gives CDR1 MNHNS, CDR2 SASEGT. The ends were cut back, 4 bases at V and 6 bases at J, with 13 bases in the middle. The CDR3 spans 14 residues. The CDR3 loop is CASSGYGTAQPQHF. The CDR3 bases are TGTGCCAGCAGTGGATACGGGACGGCTCAGCCCCAGCATTTT.

V is TRBV4-2 and J is TRBJ1-2; TRBD1 might be the D (6 bases). The V gene's germline CDR1 is LGHNA and CDR2 YNFKEQ. This CDR3 is built from 15 residues. Trimming cost V 6 bases and J 6 bases, with 20 bases left between them. The CDR3 region is CASRSQGNYLDGYTF. The CDR3 region has the DNA TGTGCCAGCAGGAGCCAGGGGAATTATTTAGATGGCTACACCTTC.

For the CDR3, the DNA is TGTGCCACCTCTGAAGGGACTAGCGGGATGCCCGGGGAGCTGTTTTTT. It encodes CATSEGTSGMPGELFF. This chain joins TRBV15 and TRBJ2-2; 13 positions agree with TRBD2. CDR3 length equals 16 residues. Germline trimming cut 8 bases from V and 6 bases from J; bases unmatched to any gene: 9. Germline-derived CDR1 and CDR2 are LNHNV and YYDKDF (reference sequence).

The rearrangement joins TRBV5-5 to TRBJ1-2; possibly TRBD1 for D (5 bases). The CDR3 contains 15 residues. V was clipped by 4 bases and J by 7 bases, with 20 bases between them. The V gene's germline CDR1 is SGHKS and CDR2 YYEKEE (reference sequence). This CDR3 reads CASSKSERGTFGYTF. Written as DNA, the CDR3 is TGTGCCAGCAGCAAAAGCGAAAGGGGAACTTTTGGCTACACCTTC.

The chain has TRBV7-3 and TRBJ1-5; D may be TRBD1 (5 bases). CDR1 and CDR2 from the germline V gene are SGHTA and FQGTGA. The V end was cut by 6 bases, the J end by 9 bases, with 12 bases between. The CDR3 sequence is 12 residues long. For the CDR3, the DNA is TGTGCCAGCAGGCGGGGGAGTGTGCCCCAGCATTTT. It is translated as CASRRGSVPQHF. Variable domain in full (rest from reference TRBV7-3 and TRBJ1-5): GAGVSQTPSNKVTEKGKYVELRCDPISGHTALYWYRQSLGQGPEFLIYFQGTGAADDSGLPNDRFFAVRPEGSVSTLKIQRTERGDSAVYLCASRRGSVPQHFGDGTRLSIL.

This clone was found once. The V call is TRBV15, the J call TRBJ2-3, with D unclear. The CDR3 loop spans 14 amino acids. Germline V CDR1 and CDR2: LNHNV, YYDKDF (reference sequence). V lost 4 bases, J lost 0 bases, and 8 bases lay in between. The CDR3 bases are TGTGCCACCAGCAATGGCAGGAGCACAGATACGCAGTATTTT. It is translated as CATSNGRSTDTQYF.

The rearrangement uses TRBV19 and TRBJ2-7, with 9 positions matching TRBD1. The J segment lost 0 bases and the V segment lost 7 bases, leaving 4 bases of the junction unmatched. The germline V gene has CDR1 LNHDA and CDR2 SQIVND (reference sequence). The CDR3 runs 14 residues. The CDR3 DNA follows: TGTGCCAGTAAGGACAGGGGCTACTCCTACGAGCAGTACTTC. Protein product: CASKDRGYSYEQYF. Using reference TRBV19 and TRBJ2-7 for the parts outside the CDR3, the full variable domain is DGGITQSPKYLFRKEGQNVTLSCEQNLNHDAMYWYRQDPGQGLRLIYYSQIVNDFQKGDIAEGYSVSREKKESFPLTVTSAQKNPTAFYLCASKDRGYSYEQYFGPGTRLTVT.

V and J are TRBV28 and TRBJ2-1; either TRBD1 or TRBD2 may fit D (5 bases each). Germline V gene lookup returns CDR1 MDHEN and CDR2 SYDVKM. The CDR3 runs 14 residues. V was pared by 7 bases and J by 7 bases, with 17 bases between. CDR3 nucleotide sequence: TGTGCCAGCACCCCCCCGGGACGGAATAATGAGCAGTTCTTC. This encodes CASTPPGRNNEQFF.

This clone was found once. V usage is TRBV28 and J usage is TRBJ2-1; 7 nucleotides agree with TRBD1. The CDR3 loop spans 17 amino acids. The germline gives CDR1 MDHEN, CDR2 SYDVKM. Trimming cost V 5 bases and J 4 bases; bases outside gene matches: 14. The CDR3 loop is CASSLGGPTMLYNEQFF. Written as DNA, the CDR3 is TGTGCCAGCAGTCTAGGGGGCCCAACAATGCTATACAATGAGCAGTTCTTC.

This chain joins TRBV11-2 and TRBJ2-1; D is unclear. The CDR3 runs to 12 residues. Germline-derived CDR1 and CDR2 are SGHAT and FQNNGV. Trimming removed 2 bases at V and 10 bases at J, with 9 bases between. The CDR3 DNA reads as TGTGCCAGCAGCTTAAAGTCTTTGGAGCAGTTCTTC. Its translation is CASSLKSLEQFF.

The chain uses TRBV5-1 and TRBJ1-2; no firm D call. Germline V gene lookup returns CDR1 SGHRS and CDR2 YFSETQ. V lost 1 base, J lost 7 bases, and 14 bases lay in between. This CDR3 comprises 14 residues. The CDR3 region is CASSLYLGFRGYTF. The CDR3, as DNA: TGCGCCAGCAGCTTGTATCTTGGGTTCCGTGGCTACACCTTC.

Concerning this clone itself: Other DNA variants within this sample encode the same CDR3. This chain links TRBV5-1 with TRBJ2-7; D is perhaps TRBD2 (6 bases). The CDR3 spans 13 residues. V lost 0 bases and J lost 3, with 7 bases in between. Germline CDR1 reads SGHRS; CDR2 reads YFSETQ. This CDR3 reads CASSLEGLYEQYF. CDR3 coding DNA: TGCGCCAGCAGCTTGGAGGGACTCTACGAGCAGTACTTC. Looking up the rest from reference TRBV5-1 and TRBJ2-7 gives the full variable domain: KAGVTQTPRYLIKTRGQQVTLSCSPISGHRSVSWYQQTPGQGLQFLFEYFSETQRNKGNFPGRFSGRQFSNSRSEMNVSTLELGDSALYLCASSLEGLYEQYFGPGTRLTVT.

This clone was seen once. The chain has TRBV5-1 and TRBJ1-2; D call uncertain. Germline loops: CDR1 SGHRS, CDR2 YFSETQ. CDR3 length: 14 residues. V was trimmed by 4 bases and J by 6 bases, leaving 16 bases between them. Here the CDR3 DNA reads TGCGCCAGCAGCATGGTGGGCAGTTCGGATGGCTACACCTTC. It codes for CASSMVGSSDGYTF.

The chain couples TRBV2 to TRBJ1-5; D not certain. The CDR3 has 13 amino acids. V was cut by 6 bases and J by 8 bases, with 14 bases left in between. Per the germline V gene, CDR1 is SNHLY and CDR2 is FYNNEI. Here the CDR3 reads CASSGLFPEPQHF. The CDR3 DNA reads TGTGCCAGCAGCGGCCTCTTCCCGGAGCCCCAGCATTTT.

Comment on this clone: Other DNA sequences from this sample encode an identical CDR3 as well. The chain joins TRBV7-3 to TRBJ1-1, with D possibly being TRBD1 (5 bases). The CDR3 totals 13 residues. Between the trimmed V and J ends, which lost 3 bases and 8 bases, there was a span of 13 bases. Germline V gives CDR1 SGHTA, CDR2 FQGTGA. The CDR3, as DNA: TGTGCCAGCAGCTTGGGAGGGGACGTCGAAGCTTTCTTT. This sequence encodes CASSLGGDVEAFF. Drawing the rest from reference TRBV7-3 and TRBJ1-1, the complete variable domain is GAGVSQTPSNKVTEKGKYVELRCDPISGHTALYWYRQSLGQGPEFLIYFQGTGAADDSGLPNDRFFAVRPEGSVSTLKIQRTERGDSAVYLCASSLGGDVEAFFGQGTRLTVV.

Concerning this clone itself: The sample carries other DNA sequences with the same CDR3. The genes are TRBV5-1 and TRBJ1-1, with D uncertain. From germline, CDR1 is SGHRS and CDR2 YFSETQ. This CDR3 region has 12 residues. V was shortened by 2 bases and J by 2 bases, with 4 bases between the two germline ends. CDR3 residues: CASSLTNTEAFF. CDR3 nucleotides: TGCGCCAGCAGCTTAACAAACACTGAAGCTTTCTTT.

J is TRBJ1-5 and V is TRBV19, with TRBD1 matching 8 bases. The CDR3 is 15 amino acids. Germline V gene sequence: CDR1 LNHDA, CDR2 SQIVND (reference sequence). Trimming took 7 bases from V and 7 from J; bases not matched to a gene: 12. Here the CDR3 DNA reads TGTGCCAGTATACCGAGCAGGGGGCGCGGACAGCCCCAGCATTTT. Protein product: CASIPSRGRGQPQHF.

This rearrangement joins TRBV2 to TRBJ2-5; 11 nucleotides match TRBD2. CDR3 length equals 15 residues. With V trimmed by 6 bases and J by 4 bases, 7 bases remained unmatched. In germline, CDR1 is SNHLY, CDR2 FYNNEI. In DNA form, the CDR3 reads TGTGCCAGCAGGACCACTAGCGGGAGAGGAGAGACCCAGTACTTC. Residues: CASRTTSGRGETQYF.

The chain combines TRBV18 with TRBJ2-5, with D perhaps TRBD2 (5 bases). The V end lost 2 bases, the J end lost 0 bases, and 7 bases lay between the germline ends. The CDR3 runs to 14 residues. Germline V gene data show CDR1 as KGHSH and CDR2 as LQKENI. DNA of the CDR3: TGTGCCAGCTCACCAGAGCGGAACCAAGAGACCCAGTACTTC. Its protein is CASSPERNQETQYF.